Each of the 16 T cell receptor beta chains below was sequenced from the same sample in a study of OX40 agonist ivuxolimab in advanced cancers. Assay used: immunoSEQ multiplex PCR; TCRdb lists only in-frame clones, some missing. The sample carries under 150,000 clones, more than 85% recorded once. The sample in question was CD4+ or CD8+ T cells sorted from blood, obtained in a trial of the OX40 agonist ivuxolimab. The receptors come from an adult with an advanced solid tumor such as melanoma, head and neck, liver or kidney cancer.

The chain carries TRBV29-1 and TRBJ1-1; no reliable D call. Trimming removed 6 bases at V and 3 bases at J, with 11 bases between. There are 12 residues in the CDR3. Germline assignment: CDR1 SQVTM and CDR2 ANQGSEA. The CDR3 sequence: CSVAGPYTEAFF. The CDR3 nucleotides are TGCAGCGTCGCCGGACCGTACACTGAAGCTTTCTTT.

This chain joins TRBV5-1 and TRBJ2-7; a possible D gene is TRBD1 (5 bases). V lost 0 bases to trimming and J lost 6 bases, with 10 bases between them. Germline V gene lookup returns CDR1 SGHRS and CDR2 YFSETQ. The CDR3 has 13 residues. The CDR3 DNA sequence: TGCGCCAGCAGCTTGGAGTCAGGGCGCGAGCAGTACTTC. Amino acids: CASSLESGREQYF. The full variable domain, in which reference TRBV5-1 and TRBJ2-7 provide the parts outside the CDR3, is KAGVTQTPRYLIKTRGQQVTLSCSPISGHRSVSWYQQTPGQGLQFLFEYFSETQRNKGNFPGRFSGRQFSNSRSEMNVSTLELGDSALYLCASSLESGREQYFGPGTRLTVT.

The chain is built from TRBV5-5 and TRBJ1-2; a possible D gene is TRBD1 (6 bases). The CDR3 is 16 residues long. Germline CDR1 reads SGHKS; CDR2 reads YYEKEE (reference sequence). V lost 8 bases and J 3 bases, leaving 23 bases between the germline ends. CDR3 protein: CASSTGSSPAYYGYTF. CDR3 coding DNA: TGTGCCAGTTCAACAGGGTCCTCCCCCGCATACTATGGCTACACCTTC.

V usage is TRBV19 and J usage is TRBJ2-7; 8 nucleotides align to TRBD1. With V trimmed by 5 bases and J by 2 bases, 8 bases remained unmatched. The CDR3 spans 15 residues. Germline CDR1 is LNHDA and CDR2 is SQIVND (reference sequence). For the CDR3, the DNA is TGTGCCAGTAGTTCCAAGGACAGGGTGGCCTACGAGCAGTACTTC. Encoded protein: CASSSKDRVAYEQYF.

J is TRBJ2-3 and V is TRBV7-9; possibly TRBD2 for D (6 bases). The CDR3 runs 16 residues. The V gene's germline CDR1 is SEHNR and CDR2 FQNEAQ (reference sequence). The V and J ends lost 5 bases and 3 bases respectively, with 18 bases between them. Here the CDR3 reads CASSQVAGMRTDTQYF. CDR3 in DNA: TGTGCCAGCAGCCAAGTGGCGGGAATGCGTACAGATACGCAGTATTTT. Full variable domain (missing parts from reference TRBV7-9 and TRBJ2-3): DTGVSQNPRHKITKRGQNVTFRCDPISEHNRLYWYRQTLGQGPEFLTYFQNEAQLEKSRLLSDRFSAERPKGSFSTLEIQRTEQGDSAMYLCASSQVAGMRTDTQYFGPGTRLTVL.

The rearrangement links TRBV11-2 to TRBJ1-6; 7 bases agree with TRBD1. Trimming cost V 3 bases and J 14 bases; bases outside gene matches: 10. Germline V CDR1 and CDR2: SGHAT, FQNNGV. The CDR3 is 14 amino acids. CDR3 in amino acids: CASSLQGEQLALHF. The CDR3 coding sequence is TGTGCCAGCAGCTTGCAGGGGGAGCAATTGGCCCTCCACTTT. Variable domain in full (rest from reference TRBV11-2 and TRBJ1-6): EAGVAQSPRYKIIEKRQSVAFWCNPISGHATLYWYQQILGQGPKLLIQFQNNGVVDDSQLPKDRFSAERLKGVDSTLKIQPAKLEDSAVYLCASSLQGEQLALHFGNGTRLTVT.

The chain is built from TRBV23-1 and TRBJ2-6; 14 bases match TRBD2. TRBV23-1 is reported as an ORF; its role is uncertain. There are 24 residues in the CDR3. With 1 base clipped from V and 0 bases from J, the junction kept 17 bases outside the gene matches. CDR3 nucleotide sequence: TGCGCCAGCAGTCAATTTTTTAGGACTAGCGGGGGGCCCGCGACAGTCTCTGGGGCCAACGTCCTGACTTTC. It translates to CASSQFFRTSGGPATVSGANVLTF.

This chain links TRBV19 with TRBJ1-2, with TRBD1 matching over 8 bases. V shed 4 bases, J shed 8 bases, and the junction held 15 bases outside the gene matches. This CDR3 contains 16 residues. The germline gives CDR1 LNHDA, CDR2 SQIVND (reference sequence). The CDR3 sequence: CASSKLDRDSDRGYTF. The CDR3 DNA sequence: TGTGCCAGTAGTAAACTGGACAGGGACTCTGATCGCGGCTACACCTTC.

This clone has just one count. V is TRBV29-1 and J is TRBJ2-1, with a tentative D call TRBD1 (5 bases). Germline CDR1 and CDR2: SQVTM and ANQGSEA. The length of the CDR3 is 16 residues. V lost 0 bases and J 2 bases, leaving 14 bases between the germline ends. The CDR3 region has the DNA TGCAGCGTTGAAGATCATCCAGGGCTTGCCTACAATGAGCAGTTCTTC. This encodes CSVEDHPGLAYNEQFF.

The rearrangement uses TRBV7-8 and TRBJ1-1; tentatively, D is TRBD1 (6 bases). This CDR3 contains 14 residues. V gave up 5 bases and J gave up 2 bases, with 12 bases separating them. Germline CDR1 reads SGHVS; CDR2 reads FQNEAQ. The CDR3 DNA sequence: TGTGCCAGCAGCACAGACAGGTCCAACACTGAAGCTTTCTTT. It codes for CASSTDRSNTEAFF.

The chain employs TRBV6-5 and TRBJ1-2; 9 bases align to TRBD1. Unmatched junction bases numbered 9, after V lost 2 bases and J lost 8 bases. Germline CDR1 and CDR2: MNHEY and SVGAGI. The CDR3 loop spans 15 amino acids. Here the CDR3 DNA reads TGTGCCAGCAGTTACGCACCGGGACAGGGAAGAGGCTACACCTTC. Its translation: CASSYAPGQGRGYTF.

The chain carries TRBV28 and TRBJ1-5; the D gene is possibly TRBD1 (5 bases). V was cut by 6 bases and J by 6 bases, with 9 bases left in between. The V gene's germline CDR1 is MDHEN and CDR2 SYDVKM. CDR3 length: 12 residues. This chain's CDR3 is CASSRGVQPQHF. The CDR3 DNA is TGTGCCAGCAGCCGGGGGGTTCAGCCCCAGCATTTT.

V gene TRBV12-5 combines with J gene TRBJ1-1; unclear D gene. This CDR3 region has 15 residues. Germline CDR1 LGHNT, CDR2 FRNRAP. V was trimmed by 5 bases and J by 3 bases, leaving 16 bases between them. The chain's CDR3 is CASGTRPSPDTEAFF. In DNA, the CDR3 is TGTGCTAGTGGTACGAGACCCTCCCCGGACACTGAAGCTTTCTTT.

CDR3 sequence (DNA): TGTGCCAGCTCACGCGGACAGGAGAACACTGAAGCTTTCTTT. This sequence encodes CASSRGQENTEAFF. The chain is built from TRBV18 and TRBJ1-1, with 7 bases lining up with TRBD1. The trim removed 4 bases at V and 1 base at J, leaving 3 bases unmatched. In germline, CDR1 is KGHSH, CDR2 LQKENI. This CDR3 is 14 amino acids long.

This clone has a handful of counts. The chain combines TRBV19 with TRBJ1-5; tentative D call: TRBD1 (6 bases). This CDR3 is 14 amino acids long. Trimming removed 7 bases at V and 5 bases at J, with 15 bases between. From germline, CDR1 is LNHDA and CDR2 SQIVND (reference sequence). The CDR3 loop is CASKRGDSDQPQHF. CDR3 nucleotides: TGTGCCAGTAAGAGGGGGGATTCCGATCAGCCCCAGCATTTT.

This clone appeared a single time. The chain recombines TRBV9 with TRBJ1-5; D perhaps matches TRBD1 (5 bases). CDR3 length: 15 residues. Germline CDR1 is SGDLS and CDR2 is YYNGEE. Trimming removed 2 bases from V and 0 bases from J, with 9 bases in between. CDR3: CASSVSGGSNQPQHF. The CDR3, as DNA: TGTGCCAGCAGCGTGTCCGGGGGTAGCAATCAGCCCCAGCATTTT.